This TCR beta chain was sequenced during a study of CD8 T cells in ankylosing spondylitis. This clonotype was recorded a few times. TCRdb re-called the 5' RACE reads through MiXCR, storing one row per CDR3 protein. Found here are some 290,000 distinct CDR3 sequences, around 19% of them singletons; the top ten hold less than 9%. CDR1 is SGHRS and CDR2 is YFSETQ in the germline V gene. The germline V and J ends were trimmed by 0 bases and 1 base, with 12 bases remaining between them. This CDR3 is built from 16 residues. V is TRBV5-1 and J is TRBJ2-3; D remains unclear. Material: blood, either unsorted or a sorted T cell fraction (not recorded which). This receptor was obtained from a male donor with ankylosing spondylitis or in good health (not recorded which). The DNA for the CDR3 is TGCGCCAGCAGCTTGGATAGCTGGCCTGGCACAGATACGCAGTATTTT. Translated, it gives CASSLDSWPGTDTQYF.